The clone carrying this T cell receptor (beta chain) was recorded at least ten times. What it recognizes is unknown. This CDR3 contains 11 residues. Germline V gene data show CDR1 as DFQATT and CDR2 as SNEGSKA (reference sequence). Trimming shortened V by 7 bases and J by 4 bases, and 11 bases separated the two germline ends. This sample was included in a study of T-cell reconstitution after alpha-beta-depleted transplantation in children. Unique molecular identifiers were incorporated into the prepared TCRbeta library. One entry per CDR3 protein, called by TCRdb with MiXCR from the PCR reads. The sample yields about 3,800 distinct CDR3 sequences, 9.1% seen once. Points from the study as a whole: It was newly produced T cells that mostly accounted for T-cell counts and diversity one year after transplant. After transplant, high TCRbeta diversity at day 60 in some patients arose from surviving recipient T cells and thymic progenitors.

The starting material was PBMCs, mostly from graft donor cells, obtained 180 days after TCRalphabeta/CD19-depleted stem cell transplant. The receptor was derived from a male patient aged 2 to 10 who had a stem cell transplant for acute lymphoblastic leukemia, so the T cells may come from the graft donor. The chain combines TRBV20-1 with TRBJ2-7; D is undetermined. The CDR3 sequence: CSVSRPYEQYF. For the CDR3, the DNA is TGCAGTGTTTCGAGGCCTTACGAGCAGTACTTC.